This TCR beta chain was sequenced during a study of blood T cell repertoires in COVID-19. Study as a whole: Specimens from acute and convalescent COVID-19 originated in the United States, Italy and Spain. T cells, B-cell-depleted T cells, or PBMCs provided the cDNA or gDNA that served as material.

Libraries were prepared by immunoSEQ multiplex PCR; TCRdb keeps only in-frame clonotypes and omits some of them. The data hold about 220,000 clones, with approximately 80% observed a single time. J was trimmed by 3 bases and V by 7 bases; bases with no gene match: 5. Germline-derived CDR1 and CDR2 are SNHLY and FYNNEI. The CDR3 covers 14 residues. This clone has only one observation. Sequenced: peripheral blood. The sequence was collected from a man aged 45 to 65 with active or convalescent COVID-19. This sequence joins TRBV2 and TRBJ2-1; 8 bases line up with TRBD2. CDR3 sequence (DNA): TGTGCCAGCACTATTAGCGGGGACTACAATGAGCAGTTCTTC. Translating gives CASTISGDYNEQFF.